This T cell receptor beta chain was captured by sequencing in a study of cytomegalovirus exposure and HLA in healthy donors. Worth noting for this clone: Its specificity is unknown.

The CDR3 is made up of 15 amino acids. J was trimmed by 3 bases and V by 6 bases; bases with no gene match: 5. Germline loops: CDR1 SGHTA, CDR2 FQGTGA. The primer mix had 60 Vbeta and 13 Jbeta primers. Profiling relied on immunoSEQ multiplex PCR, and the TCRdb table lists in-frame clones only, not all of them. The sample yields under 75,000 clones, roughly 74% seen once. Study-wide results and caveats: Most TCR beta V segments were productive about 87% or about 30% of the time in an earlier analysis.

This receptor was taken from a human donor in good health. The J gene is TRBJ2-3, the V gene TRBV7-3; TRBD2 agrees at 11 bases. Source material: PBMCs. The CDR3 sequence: CASRLAGGPTDTQYF. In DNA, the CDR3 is TGTGCCAGCAGGTTAGCGGGAGGGCCGACAGATACGCAGTATTTT.